These 12 T cell receptor beta chains came from one sample sequenced in a study of graft-versus-host responses after intestinal transplantation. The antigens for these receptors are not known. This table comes from immunoSEQ multiplex PCR, and its TCRdb copy is limited to in-frame clones, with some not included. The sample records under 100,000 clones, 85% to 95% being singletons. Sequencing was performed on unstimulated CD8+ T cells sorted from spleen or lymph node cells, taken before transplant. These receptors were taken from a human donor who was the organ donor for an intestinal transplant.

The chain is built from TRBV28 and TRBJ2-7; possibly TRBD1 for D (6 bases). Germline V gives CDR1 MDHEN, CDR2 SYDVKM. The CDR3 spans 13 residues. V was trimmed by 4 bases and J by 3 bases, leaving 10 bases between them. The CDR3: CASSSGQVYEQYF. The CDR3 DNA reads TGTGCCAGCAGTTCGGGACAAGTCTACGAGCAGTACTTC.

This clone has a single count. CDR3: CASSQVPAGVLGGELFF. The CDR3 DNA follows: TGCGCCAGCAGCCAAGTCCCCGCGGGAGTGTTGGGGGGGGAGCTGTTTTTT. The chain uses TRBV4-3 and TRBJ2-2; 7 bases match TRBD2. The germline V gene encodes CDR1 LGHNA and CDR2 YSLEER. Losses at the gene ends were 1 base for V and 8 bases for J; bases not matched to a gene: 13. This CDR3 has 17 residues.

The genes are TRBV19 and TRBJ1-2; TRBD1 matches at 7 bases. The CDR3 is 13 residues long. CDR1 is LNHDA, CDR2 SQIVND, per germline (reference sequence). J was trimmed by 3 bases and V by 6 bases; bases with no gene match: 4. For the CDR3, the DNA is TGTGCCAGTAGCCCCGGGACAGACTATGGCTACACCTTC. This codes for CASSPGTDYGYTF.

This chain joins TRBV2 and TRBJ1-1; weak D call: TRBD1 (6 bases). The CDR3 loop spans 11 amino acids. Germline CDR1 and CDR2: SNHLY and FYNNEI. Trimming shortened V by 7 bases and J by 10 bases, and 13 bases separated the two germline ends. In DNA, the CDR3 is TGTGCCAGCACCGATGGGGGCGGAGCTTTCTTT. This encodes CASTDGGGAFF. Full variable domain (missing parts from reference TRBV2 and TRBJ1-1): EPEVTQTPSHQVTQMGQEVILRCVPISNHLYFYWYRQILGQKVEFLVSFYNNEISEKSEIFDDQFSVERPDGSNFTLKIRSTKLEDSAMYFCASTDGGGAFFGQGTRLTVV.

The J gene is TRBJ2-2, the V gene TRBV7-9; 10 bases map to TRBD2. Trimming at V came to 2 bases and at J to 7 bases, leaving 10 bases not matched to a gene. CDR1 and CDR2 (germline): SEHNR, FQNEAQ (reference sequence). CDR3 length equals 17 residues. CDR3 nucleotides: TGTGCCAGCAGCTTACGTCGAGCGGGGGGGCCCGTCGGGGAGCTGTTTTTT. The encoded protein is CASSLRRAGGPVGELFF.

The chain has TRBV4-1 and TRBJ2-7; D unresolved. CDR1 is MGHRA, CDR2 YSYEKL, per germline. V lost 0 bases and J 6 bases, leaving 12 bases between the germline ends. The CDR3 runs to 14 residues. CDR3 protein: CASSQDAVYSEQYF. Written as DNA, the CDR3 is TGCGCCAGCAGCCAAGATGCGGTGTACTCCGAGCAGTACTTC.

This CDR3 is CASSYGQGAGPLHF. CDR3 in DNA: TGTGCCAGCAGCTATGGACAGGGTGCCGGACCCCTCCACTTT. The genes are TRBV9 and TRBJ1-6, with 8 bases identical to TRBD1. V was clipped by 4 bases and J by 12 bases; unmatched bases: 9. The length of the CDR3 is 14 residues. The germline gives CDR1 SGDLS, CDR2 YYNGEE.

The chain has TRBV27 and TRBJ2-1; 10 bases are a match to TRBD2. The length of the CDR3 is 15 residues. Germline assignment: CDR1 MNHEY and CDR2 SMNVEV (reference sequence). The junction had 8 bases not matched to a gene; V was cut back by 6 bases and J by 6 bases. In nucleotides, the CDR3 is TGTGCCAGCAGGACAGGGACTAGCGAGGGCAATGAGCAGTTCTTC. It specifies CASRTGTSEGNEQFF.

This clone was counted once. This chain joins TRBV7-8 and TRBJ2-3, with TRBD2 matching 8 bases. This CDR3 region has 15 residues. V shed 2 bases, J shed 5 bases, and the junction held 6 bases outside the gene matches. CDR1 is SGHVS and CDR2 is FQNEAQ in the germline V gene. The DNA of the CDR3 is TGTGCCAGCAGCTTATTACGGGGGGGTGGAGATACGCAGTATTTT. It is translated as CASSLLRGGGDTQYF.

This clone was picked up one time. The chain is built from TRBV18 and TRBJ1-2; D uncertain. The CDR3 contains 16 residues. Germline loops: CDR1 KGHSH, CDR2 LQKENI. V lost 0 bases, J lost 4 bases, and 15 bases lay in between. This chain's CDR3 is CASSPPKVTSFYGYTF. DNA for the CDR3: TGTGCCAGCTCACCACCGAAGGTGACATCCTTCTATGGCTACACCTTC.

This sequence joins TRBV25-1 and TRBJ2-7; TRBD2 agrees at 8 bases. This CDR3 is 18 amino acids long. With 1 base clipped from V and 5 bases from J, the junction kept 16 bases outside the gene matches. Germline values: CDR1 MGHDK, CDR2 SYGVNS. CDR3 bases: TGTGCCAGCAGTGAATTCTGGGCCAGGGAGCGGGAGACTCACGAGCAGTACTTC. Its protein product is CASSEFWARERETHEQYF.

The J gene is TRBJ1-2, the V gene TRBV19, with no clear D. CDR1 and CDR2 from the germline V gene are LNHDA and SQIVND (reference sequence). The CDR3 runs 13 residues. Trimming took 3 bases from V and 6 from J, leaving 11 bases between them. CDR3 amino acids: CASSMGQVDGYTF. DNA for the CDR3: TGTGCCAGTAGTATGGGCCAGGTTGATGGCTACACCTTC.